The present TCR beta chain was sequenced within a study of cytomegalovirus exposure and HLA in healthy donors. Study-level points and caveats: Differences between HLA loci emerged in a later analysis of TCR association rates, with DRB1 most and HLA-C fewest. TCR beta chain V- and J-gene trimming was linked, in a later analysis, to a missense variant in DCLRE1C. Accurate HLA-A and HLA-B prediction from TCR beta sequences was reported for most subjects.

60 Vbeta and 13 Jbeta primers were used in PCR. Using immunoSEQ multiplex PCR, the repertoire was profiled, and TCRdb retains in-frame clones only, with some absent. This sample has 130,000 or so clones, with approximately 82% found just once. Notes on this clone: The antigen is undetermined.

What was sequenced was PBMCs. This TCR came from a woman aged 18-29 years in good health and CMV-seropositive.

The CDR3, as DNA: TGCGCCAGCAGCTCACCGGGACAGGGGGCAAGCACTGAAGCTTTCTTT. Encoded protein: CASSSPGQGASTEAFF. V gene TRBV5-1 combines with J gene TRBJ1-1; TRBD1 aligns across 12 bases. After removal of 3 bases from V and 4 bases from J, the junction contained 7 bases not matched to a gene. The CDR3 is 16 residues long. Germline V lookup: CDR1 SGHRS, CDR2 YFSETQ.